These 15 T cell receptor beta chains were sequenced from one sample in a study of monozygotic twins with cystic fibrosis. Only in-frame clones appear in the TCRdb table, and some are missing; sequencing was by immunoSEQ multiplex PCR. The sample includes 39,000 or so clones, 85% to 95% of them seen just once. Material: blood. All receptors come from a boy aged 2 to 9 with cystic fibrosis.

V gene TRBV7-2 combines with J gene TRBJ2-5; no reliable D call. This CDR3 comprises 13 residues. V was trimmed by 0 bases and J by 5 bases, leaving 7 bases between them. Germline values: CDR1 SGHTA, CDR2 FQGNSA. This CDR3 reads CASSLAQWETQYF. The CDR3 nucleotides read TGTGCCAGCAGCTTAGCTCAGTGGGAGACCCAGTACTTC.

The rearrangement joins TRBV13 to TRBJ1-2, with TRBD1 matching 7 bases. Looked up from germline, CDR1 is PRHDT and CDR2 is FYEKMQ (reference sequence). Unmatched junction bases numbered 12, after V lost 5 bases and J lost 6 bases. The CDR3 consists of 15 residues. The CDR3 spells CASSPFNRDRDGYTF. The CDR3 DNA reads TGTGCCAGCAGCCCTTTTAACCGAGACAGGGATGGCTACACCTTC.

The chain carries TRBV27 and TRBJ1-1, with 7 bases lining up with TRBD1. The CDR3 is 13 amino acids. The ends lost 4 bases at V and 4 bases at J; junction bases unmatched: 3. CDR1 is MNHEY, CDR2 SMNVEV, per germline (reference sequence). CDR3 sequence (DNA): TGTGCCAGCAGTTCCTACAGGGGCACTGAAGCTTTCTTT. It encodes CASSSYRGTEAFF.

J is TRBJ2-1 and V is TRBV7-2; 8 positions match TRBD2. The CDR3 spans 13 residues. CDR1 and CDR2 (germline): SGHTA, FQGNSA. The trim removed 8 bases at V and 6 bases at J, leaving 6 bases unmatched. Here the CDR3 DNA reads TGTGCCAGCTGGACTAGCTGGGGCAATGAGCAGTTCTTC. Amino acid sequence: CASWTSWGNEQFF.

CDR3 region: CASSDPDGFVAKNIQYF. The CDR3 nucleotides are TGTGCCAGCAGTGATCCGGACGGGTTTGTAGCCAAAAACATTCAGTACTTC. The chain is built from TRBV2 and TRBJ2-4; D not certain. V was clipped by 3 bases and J by 0 bases, with 15 bases between them. CDR3 length: 17 amino acids. Per germline, CDR1 SNHLY and CDR2 FYNNEI.

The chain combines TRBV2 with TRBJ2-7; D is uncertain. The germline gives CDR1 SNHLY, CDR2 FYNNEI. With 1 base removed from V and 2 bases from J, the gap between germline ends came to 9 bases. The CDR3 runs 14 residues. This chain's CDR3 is CASSEDRAAYEQYF. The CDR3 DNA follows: TGTGCCAGCAGTGAAGATAGGGCAGCCTACGAGCAGTACTTC.

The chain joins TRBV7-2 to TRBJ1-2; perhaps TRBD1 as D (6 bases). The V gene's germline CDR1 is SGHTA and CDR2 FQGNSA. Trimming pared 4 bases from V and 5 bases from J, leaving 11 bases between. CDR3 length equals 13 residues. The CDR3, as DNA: TGTGCCAGCAGCTCCACAGGGCTATATGGCTACACCTTC. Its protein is CASSSTGLYGYTF. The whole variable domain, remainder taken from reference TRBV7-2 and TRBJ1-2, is GAGVSQSPSNKVTEKGKDVELRCDPISGHTALYWYRQSLGQGLEFLIYFQGNSAPDKSGLPSDRFSAERTGGSVSTLTIQRTQQEDSAVYLCASSSTGLYGYTFGSGTRLTVV.

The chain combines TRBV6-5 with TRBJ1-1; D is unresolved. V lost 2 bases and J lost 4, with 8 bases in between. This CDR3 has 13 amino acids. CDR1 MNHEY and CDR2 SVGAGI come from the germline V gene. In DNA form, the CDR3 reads TGTGCCAGCAGTTACCTCCCCGGCACTGAAGCTTTCTTT. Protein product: CASSYLPGTEAFF.

The CDR3, as DNA: TGCAGTGCGTGGGGGTATGAAGCTTTCTTT. It encodes CSAWGYEAFF. The gene calls are TRBV20-1 and TRBJ1-1; D is perhaps TRBD1 (5 bases). Looked up from germline, CDR1 is DFQATT and CDR2 is SNEGSKA (reference sequence). There are 10 residues in the CDR3. Trimming took off 6 bases at V and 7 bases at J, with 9 bases between the two ends.

CDR3 sequence: CASSEGPGINGYTF. The DNA for the CDR3 is TGTGCCAGCAGTGAAGGGCCGGGAATCAATGGCTACACCTTC. The V call is TRBV6-5, the J call TRBJ1-2; D is unclear. The CDR3 has 14 residues. Germline values: CDR1 MNHEY, CDR2 SVGAGI. The ends were cut back, 5 bases at V and 6 bases at J, with 16 bases in the middle.

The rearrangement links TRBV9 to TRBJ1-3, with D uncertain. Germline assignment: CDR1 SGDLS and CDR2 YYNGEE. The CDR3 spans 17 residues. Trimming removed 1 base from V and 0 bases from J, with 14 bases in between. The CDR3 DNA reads TGTGCCAGCAGCGTACGGCGGGAGATACGCTCTGGAAACACCATATATTTT. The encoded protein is CASSVRREIRSGNTIYF.

Here the CDR3 DNA reads TGTGCCATCAGTGAGCAATTTGGACAGGCGGCCGAGGAGCAGTACTTC. As protein: CAISEQFGQAAEEQYF. The V and J genes are TRBV10-3 and TRBJ2-7, with 7 bases aligning to TRBD1. The CDR3 sequence is 16 residues long. Trimming removed 2 bases from V and 7 bases from J; junction bases left unmatched: 14. Germline V gene data show CDR1 as ENHRY and CDR2 as SYGVKD.

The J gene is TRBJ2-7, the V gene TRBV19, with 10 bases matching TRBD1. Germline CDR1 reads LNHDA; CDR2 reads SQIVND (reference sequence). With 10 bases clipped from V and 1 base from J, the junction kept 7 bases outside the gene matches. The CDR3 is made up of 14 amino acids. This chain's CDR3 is CATARDRGSYEQYF. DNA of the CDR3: TGTGCCACCGCCCGGGACAGGGGTTCCTACGAGCAGTACTTC.

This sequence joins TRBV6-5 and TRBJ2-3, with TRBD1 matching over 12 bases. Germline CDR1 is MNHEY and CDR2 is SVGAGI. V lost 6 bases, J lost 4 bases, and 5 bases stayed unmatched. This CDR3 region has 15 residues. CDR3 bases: TGTGCCAGCAGCCCGGGACAGGGGGCATCAGATACGCAGTATTTT. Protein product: CASSPGQGASDTQYF.

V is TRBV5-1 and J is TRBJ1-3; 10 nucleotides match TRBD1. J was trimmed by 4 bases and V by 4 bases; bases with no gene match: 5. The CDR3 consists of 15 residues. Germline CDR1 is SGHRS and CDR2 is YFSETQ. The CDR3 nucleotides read TGCGCCAGCAGCACCGACAGGGGGCCAGGAAACACCATATATTTT. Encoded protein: CASSTDRGPGNTIYF.